The clone carrying this TCR beta chain came up many times. Its matching antigen is unknown. The CDR3 contains 16 residues. J gave up 1 base and V 1 base, and 2 bases lay outside the gene matches. The sample comes from a study of identical twins. Study results and limitations: Out-of-frame alpha sequences that twins shared showed excess low generation probability. Because invariant MAIT and iNKT cells could be present, zero-insertion analyses could be partly confounded. Memory repertoires showed no such pattern, whereas abundant cord blood beta clonotypes carried fewer insertions.

A universal primer site arose from template switching, and cDNA bore unique molecular identifiers. One entry per CDR3 protein, called by TCRdb with MiXCR from the 5' RACE reads. The table records hundreds of thousands of distinct CDR3 sequences, around 6% of them present only once. The V gene is TRBV12-3 or TRBV12-4, the J gene TRBJ2-2; 8 bases are shared with TRBD1. This TCR was sampled from a man aged 18 to 30 in good health. Input material: naive T cells sorted from blood. The CDR3, as DNA: TGTGCCAGCAGTTTAGTAACAGGGGGGAACACCGGGGAGCTGTTTTTT. The encoded protein is CASSLVTGGNTGELFF.